This T cell receptor beta chain emerged from a study of CD4+ T cells in melanoma. Study conclusions and caveats: Neoantigen-specific CD4+ T cells in melanoma reportedly had diverse differentiation states. A reported correlation linked neoantigen-specific CD4+ T cells to CD8+, macrophage and B cell function.

This clone was observed once. Its antigen is unidentified. Measured with immunoSEQ multiplex PCR; TCRdb has only the in-frame clones, and not every one. The profile shows about 9,200 clones, 65% to 70% of them singletons. The TCR sequence derives from a human donor with melanoma. The sequencing input was cells from a culture (not recorded whether cultured in vitro).

Here the CDR3 DNA reads TGTGCCAGCAGCGCCCCAGCACCTCTTAATGAGCAGTTCTTC. Translation: CASSAPAPLNEQFF. The chain couples TRBV9 to TRBJ2-1; no clear D. Germline CDR1 reads SGDLS; CDR2 reads YYNGEE. This CDR3 contains 14 residues. The V end lost 3 bases, the J end lost 7 bases, and 14 bases lay between the germline ends. Combining the CDR3 with reference TRBV9 and TRBJ2-1 gives the whole variable domain DSGVTQTPKHLITATGQRVTLRCSPRSGDLSVYWYQQSLDQGLQFLIQYYNGEERAKGNILERFSAQQFPDLHSELNLSSLELGDSALYFCASSAPAPLNEQFFGPGTRLTVL.